The source of this TCR beta chain is a study of beta chain features in type 1 diabetes. Trimming shortened V by 0 bases and J by 5 bases, and 13 bases separated the two germline ends. The CDR3 extends over 15 amino acids. Germline CDR1 and CDR2: SGHTA and FQGNSA. The investigators reverse transcribed all of the isolated RNA, so they sequenced expressed TCRB transcripts. The assay was immunoSEQ multiplex PCR, and TCRdb's table has in-frame clones only and misses some. The sample yields some 290,000 clones, more than 13% seen once. In regard to this clone: Its antigen is still unknown.

Overall study results and limits: Researchers report that Type 1 diabetes patients had moderately but significantly shorter TCRB CDR3s across all four CD4+ subsets. High-TCR-expressing cells could be over-represented by cDNA sequencing.

One heparinised blood draw averaging around 120 mL was given by each donor. This sequence was found in a man aged 25 to 40 with type 1 diabetes. Sequences were obtained from naive CD4+ T cells from blood. V gene TRBV7-2 combines with J gene TRBJ1-1, with a tentative D call TRBD1 (5 bases). CDR3 nucleotide sequence: TGTGCCAGCAGCTTAGCGGGTCAGGGCTTAACTGAAGCTTTCTTT. It yields the protein CASSLAGQGLTEAFF.